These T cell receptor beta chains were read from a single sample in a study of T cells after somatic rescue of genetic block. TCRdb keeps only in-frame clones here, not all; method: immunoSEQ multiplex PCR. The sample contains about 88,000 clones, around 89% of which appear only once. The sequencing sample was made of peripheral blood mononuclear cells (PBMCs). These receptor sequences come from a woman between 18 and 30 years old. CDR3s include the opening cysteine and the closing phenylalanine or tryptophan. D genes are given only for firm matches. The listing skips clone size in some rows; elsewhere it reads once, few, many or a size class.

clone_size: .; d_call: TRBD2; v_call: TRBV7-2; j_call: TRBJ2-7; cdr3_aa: CASSLVSGRRDEQYF; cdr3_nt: TGTGCCAGCAGCTTAGTTAGCGGGAGGAGGGACGAGCAGTACTTC
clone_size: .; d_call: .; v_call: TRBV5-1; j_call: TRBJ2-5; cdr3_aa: CASSLGGGLSETQYF; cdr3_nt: TGCGCCAGCAGCTTAGGGGGAGGACTGTCAGAGACCCAGTACTTC
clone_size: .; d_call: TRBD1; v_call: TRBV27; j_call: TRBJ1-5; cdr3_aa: CASSMTGKQPQHF; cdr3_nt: TGTGCCAGCAGCATGACAGGGAAGCAGCCCCAGCATTTT
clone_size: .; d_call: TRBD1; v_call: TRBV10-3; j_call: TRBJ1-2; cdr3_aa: CAISSPGTEDNYGYTF; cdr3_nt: TGTGCCATCAGTTCCCCCGGGACAGAGGATAACTATGGCTACACCTTC
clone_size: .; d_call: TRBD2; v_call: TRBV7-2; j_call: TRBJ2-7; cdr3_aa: CASSLALAGFYEQYF; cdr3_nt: TGTGCCAGCAGCTTAGCGTTAGCGGGATTCTACGAGCAGTACTTC
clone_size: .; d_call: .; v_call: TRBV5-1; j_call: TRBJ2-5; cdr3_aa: CASSLSGDQETQYF; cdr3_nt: TGCGCCAGCAGCTTGTCAGGGGACCAAGAGACCCAGTACTTC
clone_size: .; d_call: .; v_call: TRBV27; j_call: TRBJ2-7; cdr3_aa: CASSLSPFYEQYF; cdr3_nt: TGTGCCAGCAGTTTATCGCCATTCTACGAGCAGTACTTC
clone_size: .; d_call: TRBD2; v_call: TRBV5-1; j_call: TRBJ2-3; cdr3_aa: CASSVLAGTTDTQYF; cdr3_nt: TGCGCCAGCAGCGTTTTAGCGGGGACGACAGATACGCAGTATTTT
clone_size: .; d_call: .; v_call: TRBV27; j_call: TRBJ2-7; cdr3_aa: CASSSLNEQYF; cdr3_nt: TGTGCCAGCAGTTCCTTGAACGAGCAGTACTTC
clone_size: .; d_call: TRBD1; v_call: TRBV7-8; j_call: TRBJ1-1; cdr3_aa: CASSLQGQGNPEAFF; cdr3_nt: TGTGCCAGCAGCTTGCAGGGACAGGGTAATCCTGAAGCTTTCTTT
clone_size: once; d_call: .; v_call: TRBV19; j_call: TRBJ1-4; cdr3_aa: CASSIKVGPNEKLFF; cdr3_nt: TGTGCCAGTAGTATAAAAGTAGGTCCTAATGAAAAACTGTTTTTT
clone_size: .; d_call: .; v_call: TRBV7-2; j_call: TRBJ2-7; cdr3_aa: CASSEGRSYEQYF; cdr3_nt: TGTGCCAGCAGCGAGGGACGGTCATACGAGCAGTACTTC
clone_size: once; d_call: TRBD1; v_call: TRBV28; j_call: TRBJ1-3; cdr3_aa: CAATGQIRSGNTIYF; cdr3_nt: TGTGCCGCCACGGGACAGATTCGCTCTGGAAACACCATATATTTT
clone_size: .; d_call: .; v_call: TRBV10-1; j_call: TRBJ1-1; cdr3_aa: CASSDGAEAFF; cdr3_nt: TGCGCCAGCAGTGATGGTGCTGAAGCTTTCTTT
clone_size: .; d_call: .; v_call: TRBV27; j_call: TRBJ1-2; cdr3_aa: CASSLGGWWGYTF; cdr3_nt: TGTGCCAGCAGTTTGGGGGGATGGTGGGGCTACACCTTC
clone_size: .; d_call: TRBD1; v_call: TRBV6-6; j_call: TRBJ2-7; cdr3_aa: CASGTGGEYEQYF; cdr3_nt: TGTGCCAGCGGGACAGGGGGCGAGTACGAGCAGTACTTC
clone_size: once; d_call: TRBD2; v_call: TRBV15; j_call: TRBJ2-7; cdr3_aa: CATSRGSGRAGQYF; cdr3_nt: TGTGCCACCAGCAGGGGGTCAGGGAGGGCCGGGCAGTACTTC
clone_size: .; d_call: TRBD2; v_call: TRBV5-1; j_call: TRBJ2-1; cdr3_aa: CASRSGINSGIGDEQFF; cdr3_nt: TGCGCCAGCAGGAGCGGAATCAACAGCGGGATAGGCGATGAGCAGTTCTTC
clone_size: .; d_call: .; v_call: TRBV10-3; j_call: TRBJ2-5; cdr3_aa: CAISESGGEETQYF; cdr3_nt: TGTGCCATCAGTGAGTCTGGCGGAGAAGAGACCCAGTACTTC
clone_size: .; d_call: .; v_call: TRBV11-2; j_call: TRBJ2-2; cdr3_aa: CASSLKRNTGELFF; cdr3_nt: TGTGCCAGCAGCTTAAAGAGGAACACCGGGGAGCTGTTTTTT
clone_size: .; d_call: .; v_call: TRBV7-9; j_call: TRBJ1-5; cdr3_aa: CASSLGSVAQHF; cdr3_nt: TGTGCCAGCAGCTTAGGGTCCGTGGCCCAGCATTTT
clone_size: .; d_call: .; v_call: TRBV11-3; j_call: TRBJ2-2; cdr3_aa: CASSLRQLGTGELFF; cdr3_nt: TGTGCCAGCAGCTTAAGGCAGCTGGGCACCGGGGAGCTGTTTTTT
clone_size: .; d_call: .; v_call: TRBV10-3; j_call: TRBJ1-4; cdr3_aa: CATRTDPNNEKLFF; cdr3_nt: TGTGCCACCCGGACAGATCCTAATAATGAAAAACTGTTTTTT
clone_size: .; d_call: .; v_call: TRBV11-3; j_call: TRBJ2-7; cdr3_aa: CASSVPGDEQYF; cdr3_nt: TGTGCCAGCAGCGTTCCAGGGGACGAGCAGTACTTC
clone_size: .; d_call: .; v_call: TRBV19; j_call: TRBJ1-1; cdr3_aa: CASSIAAGTEAFF; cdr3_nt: TGTGCCAGTAGTATAGCGGCAGGGACTGAAGCTTTCTTT
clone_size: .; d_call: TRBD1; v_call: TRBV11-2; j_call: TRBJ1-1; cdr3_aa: CASSSERGRGWFAFF; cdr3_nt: TGTGCCAGCAGCTCCGAGCGGGGCAGGGGGTGGTTTGCTTTCTTT
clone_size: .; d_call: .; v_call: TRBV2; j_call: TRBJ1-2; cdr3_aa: CASHGYTF; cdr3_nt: TGTGCCAGCCATGGCTACACCTTC
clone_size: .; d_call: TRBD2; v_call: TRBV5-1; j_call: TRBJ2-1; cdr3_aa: CASSWTASGYNEQFF; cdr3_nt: TGCGCCAGCAGCTGGACGGCTAGCGGGTACAATGAGCAGTTCTTC